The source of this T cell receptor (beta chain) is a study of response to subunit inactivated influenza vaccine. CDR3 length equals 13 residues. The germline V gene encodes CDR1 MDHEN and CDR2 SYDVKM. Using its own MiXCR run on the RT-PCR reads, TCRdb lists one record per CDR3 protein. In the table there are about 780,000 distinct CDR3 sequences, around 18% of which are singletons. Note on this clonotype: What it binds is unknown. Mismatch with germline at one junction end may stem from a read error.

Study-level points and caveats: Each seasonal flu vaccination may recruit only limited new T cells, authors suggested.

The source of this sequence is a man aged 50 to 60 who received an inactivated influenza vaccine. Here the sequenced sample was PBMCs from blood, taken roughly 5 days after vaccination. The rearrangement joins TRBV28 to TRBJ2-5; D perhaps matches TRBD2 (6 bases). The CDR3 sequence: CASSLRRVETQYF. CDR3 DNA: TGCGCCAGCAGCTTGAGGAGGGTTGAGACCCAGTACTTC.